Shown below are 9 T cell receptor beta chains from a single sample sequenced in a study of cytomegalovirus exposure and HLA in healthy donors. Researchers ran the PCR with 60 Vbeta and 13 Jbeta primers. Profiling relied on immunoSEQ multiplex PCR, and the TCRdb table lists in-frame clones only, not all of them. The sample consists of 120,000 to 150,000 clones, almost 85% of them appearing once. Sequencing was performed on PBMCs. The receptors come from a young man in good health and CMV-seropositive.

This clone has just a few counts. The chain uses TRBV6-1 and TRBJ2-1; 10 positions agree with TRBD1. The CDR3 is made up of 19 amino acids. Looked up from germline, CDR1 is MNHNS and CDR2 is SASEGT. With 4 bases clipped from V and 8 bases from J, the junction kept 20 bases outside the gene matches. The CDR3 region is CASSARLGQGSPTGHEQFF. CDR3 nucleotide sequence: TGTGCCAGCAGTGCGAGACTGGGACAGGGGTCCCCTACAGGGCATGAGCAGTTCTTC.

This clone was seen a single time. V and J are TRBV7-8 and TRBJ1-5; 7 nucleotides match TRBD1. From germline, CDR1 is SGHVS and CDR2 FQNEAQ. The CDR3 is made up of 15 amino acids. The ends lost 2 bases at V and 3 bases at J; junction bases unmatched: 4. The CDR3 DNA is TGTGCCAGCAGCTTAAGAGACAGGGCCAATCAGCCCCAGCATTTT. Translated: CASSLRDRANQPQHF. Together with reference TRBV7-8 and TRBJ1-5, the CDR3 gives the full variable domain: GAGVSQSPRYKVAKRGQDVALRCDPISGHVSLFWYQQALGQGPEFLTYFQNEAQLDKSGLPSDRFFAERPEGSVSTLKIQRTQQEDSAVYLCASSLRDRANQPQHFGDGTRLSIL.

The J gene is TRBJ1-5, the V gene TRBV5-5; 8 bases are shared with TRBD1. V gave up 2 bases and J gave up 1 base; unmatched junction bases: 8. Germline V CDR1 and CDR2: SGHKS, YYEKEE (reference sequence). The CDR3 is 17 amino acids. The CDR3 bases are TGTGCCAGCAGCTTAAACAGGGGGTGGGGAAGCAATCAGCCCCAGCATTTT. Protein product: CASSLNRGWGSNQPQHF.

This rearrangement joins TRBV7-2 to TRBJ1-6, with D perhaps matching TRBD1 (6 bases). The CDR3 extends over 18 amino acids. V was clipped by 2 bases and J by 5 bases, with 19 bases between them. CDR1 is SGHTA, CDR2 FQGNSA, per germline. The CDR3 DNA is TGTGCCAGCAGCTTAACCCCACAGGGAGGGTTTGATAATTCACCCCTCCACTTT. Translation gives CASSLTPQGGFDNSPLHF.

The rearrangement links TRBV28 to TRBJ1-5, with D perhaps TRBD1 (6 bases). Germline CDR1 MDHEN, CDR2 SYDVKM. With 8 bases removed from V and 0 bases from J, the gap between germline ends came to 14 bases. The CDR3 totals 15 residues. The CDR3 protein is CASGRGGASNQPQHF. The CDR3 DNA is TGTGCCAGCGGTCGGGGGGGCGCTAGCAATCAGCCCCAGCATTTT.

CDR3 sequence (DNA): TGTGCCAGCAGCGTGGGAGGGGGTGCAGAAGCTTTCTTT. Its translation: CASSVGGGAEAFF. This rearrangement joins TRBV9 to TRBJ1-1; a weak D match, TRBD1 (6 bases). The CDR3 extends over 13 amino acids. Germline loops: CDR1 SGDLS, CDR2 YYNGEE. With 2 bases removed from V and 8 bases from J, the gap between germline ends came to 13 bases.

This clone was picked up a small number of times. This chain connects TRBV29-1 to TRBJ2-7; D is possibly TRBD1 (6 bases). Germline-derived CDR1 and CDR2 are SQVTM and ANQGSEA. The CDR3 has 13 amino acids. V was clipped by 6 bases and J by 0 bases, with 12 bases between them. CDR3 in DNA: TGCAGCGTACTTACAGGGTCCTCCTACGAGCAGTACTTC. Translated: CSVLTGSSYEQYF.

This clone was observed a single time. CDR3 DNA: TGTGCCAGCAGCTTAGTCTCGGGGGGTAGTCACGAGCAGTACTTC. Protein product: CASSLVSGGSHEQYF. The chain couples TRBV11-2 to TRBJ2-7; 7 positions agree with TRBD2. CDR3 length: 15 amino acids. Trimming at V came to 1 base and at J to 5 bases, leaving 8 bases not matched to a gene. Germline V gene lookup returns CDR1 SGHAT and CDR2 FQNNGV.

There are a few counts of this clone. The chain is built from TRBV7-8 and TRBJ2-7; the match to TRBD2 covers 7 bases. The trim removed 0 bases at V and 1 base at J, leaving 0 bases unmatched. Germline CDR1 and CDR2: SGHVS and FQNEAQ. The CDR3 extends over 14 amino acids. CDR3 protein: CASSLAGGSYEQYF. In DNA form, the CDR3 reads TGTGCCAGCAGCTTAGCGGGGGGGTCCTACGAGCAGTACTTC.